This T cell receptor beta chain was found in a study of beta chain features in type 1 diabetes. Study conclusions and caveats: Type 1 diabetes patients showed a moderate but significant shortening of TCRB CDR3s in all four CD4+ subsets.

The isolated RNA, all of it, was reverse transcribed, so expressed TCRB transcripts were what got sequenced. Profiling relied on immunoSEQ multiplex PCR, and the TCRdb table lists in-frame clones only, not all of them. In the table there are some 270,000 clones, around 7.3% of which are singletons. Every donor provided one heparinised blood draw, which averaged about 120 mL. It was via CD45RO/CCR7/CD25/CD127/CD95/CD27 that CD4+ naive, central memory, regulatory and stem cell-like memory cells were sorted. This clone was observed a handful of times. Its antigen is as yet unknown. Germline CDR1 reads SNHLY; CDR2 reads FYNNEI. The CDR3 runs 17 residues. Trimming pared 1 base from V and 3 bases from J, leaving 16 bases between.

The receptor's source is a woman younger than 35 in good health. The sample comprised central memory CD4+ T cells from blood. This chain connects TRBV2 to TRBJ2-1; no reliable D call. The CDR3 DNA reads TGTGCCAGCAGTGAAGGGCGGCCTCCGCTGATCTACAATGAGCAGTTCTTC. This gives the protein CASSEGRPPLIYNEQFF.